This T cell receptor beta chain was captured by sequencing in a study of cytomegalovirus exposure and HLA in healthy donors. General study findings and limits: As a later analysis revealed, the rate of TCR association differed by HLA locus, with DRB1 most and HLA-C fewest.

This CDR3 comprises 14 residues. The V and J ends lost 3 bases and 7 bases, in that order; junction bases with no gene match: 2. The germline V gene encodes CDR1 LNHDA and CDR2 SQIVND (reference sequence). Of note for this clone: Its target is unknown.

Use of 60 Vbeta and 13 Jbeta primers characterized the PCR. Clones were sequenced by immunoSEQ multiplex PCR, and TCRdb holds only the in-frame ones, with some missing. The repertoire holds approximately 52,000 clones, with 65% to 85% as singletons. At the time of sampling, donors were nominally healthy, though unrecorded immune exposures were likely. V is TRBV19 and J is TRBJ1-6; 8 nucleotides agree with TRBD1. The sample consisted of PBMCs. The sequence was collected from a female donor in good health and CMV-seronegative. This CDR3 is CASSMTGVNSPLHF. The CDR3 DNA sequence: TGTGCCAGTAGTATGACAGGGGTCAATTCACCCCTCCACTTT.